These 20 T cell receptor beta chains were sequenced from one sample in a study of cytomegalovirus exposure and HLA in healthy donors. With 60 Vbeta and 13 Jbeta primers, the PCR was carried out. Generated by immunoSEQ multiplex PCR, the TCRdb table keeps only in-frame clones and is missing some. The data show 200,000 to 250,000 clones, around 80% seen once. Specimen: PBMCs. These receptors all stem from a woman in her fifties or sixties in good health and CMV-seropositive.

This chain links TRBV5-1 with TRBJ2-3, with 8 positions matching TRBD2. In germline, CDR1 is SGHRS, CDR2 YFSETQ. CDR3 length: 14 residues. The junction had 15 bases not matched to a gene; V was cut back by 4 bases and J by 14 bases. CDR3 amino acids: CASSPGTSPGLSYF. The CDR3 DNA reads as TGCGCCAGCAGCCCAGGGACTAGTCCCGGACTATCGTATTTT.

The rearrangement joins TRBV6-5 to TRBJ1-5; no definite D call. The CDR3 contains 15 residues. The germline V and J ends were trimmed by 0 bases and 1 base, with 7 bases remaining between them. From germline, CDR1 is MNHEY and CDR2 SVGAGI. The CDR3 here is CASSYSGKSNQPQHF. CDR3 nucleotide sequence: TGTGCCAGCAGTTACTCCGGGAAGAGCAATCAGCCCCAGCATTTT.

This chain uses TRBV27 with TRBJ1-1; unclear D gene. V lost 6 bases, J lost 5 bases, and 13 bases lay in between. Germline V lookup: CDR1 MNHEY, CDR2 SMNVEV (reference sequence). This CDR3 contains 13 residues. For the CDR3, the DNA is TGTGCCAGCAGAAGAGGGATGGGTACTGAAGCTTTCTTT. Protein: CASRRGMGTEAFF.

The rearrangement links TRBV6-4 to TRBJ2-2; D uncertain. CDR1 MRHNA and CDR2 SNTAGT come from the germline V gene. CDR3 size: 14 residues. Trimming removed 2 bases at V and 0 bases at J, with 4 bases between. The CDR3: CASSDPANTGELFF. The CDR3 DNA reads as TGTGCCAGCAGTGACCCAGCGAACACCGGGGAGCTGTTTTTT.

The chain joins TRBV6-5 to TRBJ1-2; D is perhaps TRBD1 (5 bases). The CDR3 spans 13 residues. With 2 bases removed from V and 6 bases from J, the gap between germline ends came to 10 bases. CDR1 MNHEY and CDR2 SVGAGI come from the germline V gene. CDR3 protein: CASSYLQGDGYTF. In DNA, the CDR3 is TGTGCCAGCAGTTACCTGCAGGGCGATGGCTACACCTTC.

The rearrangement joins TRBV27 to TRBJ2-5; TRBD1 matches at 10 bases. The V gene's germline CDR1 is MNHEY and CDR2 SMNVEV (reference sequence). There are 16 residues in the CDR3. The V segment lost 6 bases and the J segment 4 bases; nucleotides outside the gene matches: 11. The CDR3 spells CASSIRDRGSSETQYF. Written as DNA, the CDR3 is TGTGCCAGCAGCATCCGGGACAGGGGAAGTTCAGAGACCCAGTACTTC.

V is TRBV10-3 and J is TRBJ2-2; 14 nucleotides agree with TRBD2. CDR1 is ENHRY, CDR2 SYGVKD, per germline. V was clipped by 4 bases and J by 3 bases; unmatched bases: 10. The CDR3 has 19 amino acids. CDR3 in amino acids: CAISAGTSGGPKYTGELFF. The CDR3, as DNA: TGTGCCATCAGTGCCGGGACTAGCGGGGGCCCGAAGTACACCGGGGAGCTGTTTTTT.

V usage is TRBV9 and J usage is TRBJ2-3; D uncertain. This CDR3 comprises 14 residues. V lost 2 bases and J lost 6, with 13 bases in between. Germline CDR1 and CDR2: SGDLS and YYNGEE. The CDR3 region is CASSVPQTGDTQYF. The DNA of the CDR3 is TGTGCCAGCAGCGTCCCTCAGACTGGGGATACGCAGTATTTT. The variable domain in full, with the rest retrieved from reference TRBV9 and TRBJ2-3, is DSGVTQTPKHLITATGQRVTLRCSPRSGDLSVYWYQQSLDQGLQFLIQYYNGEERAKGNILERFSAQQFPDLHSELNLSSLELGDSALYFCASSVPQTGDTQYFGPGTRLTVL.

The chain couples TRBV12-5 to TRBJ1-1, with D possibly TRBD1 on 5 matching bases. The CDR3 covers 13 residues. Trimming left V 7 bases short and J 5 bases short, with 14 bases between. Germline CDR1 and CDR2: LGHNT and FRNRAP. The CDR3 DNA sequence: TGTGCTAGTGCTCAGCCCGGGGGGACTGAAGCTTTCTTT. Its protein is CASAQPGGTEAFF. Full variable domain (missing parts from reference TRBV12-5 and TRBJ1-1): DARVTQTPRHKVTEMGQEVTMRCQPILGHNTVFWYRQTMMQGLELLAYFRNRAPLDDSGMPKDRFSAEMPDATLATLKIQPSEPRDSAVYFCASAQPGGTEAFFGQGTRLTVV.

This clone has just a few counts. This chain uses TRBV6-6 with TRBJ2-3, with 8 bases matching TRBD2. V lost 2 bases to trimming and J lost 1 base; unmatched junction nucleotides: 2. Germline assignment: CDR1 MNHNY and CDR2 SVGAGI (reference sequence). The CDR3 totals 15 residues. For the CDR3, the DNA is TGTGCCAGCAGTTACGAAGCGGGAGGCACAGATACGCAGTATTTT. Translated: CASSYEAGGTDTQYF.

The chain combines TRBV28 with TRBJ1-5; 11 bases are a match to TRBD1. The germline CDR1 and CDR2 sequences are MDHEN and SYDVKM. The CDR3 has 14 amino acids. With 5 bases clipped from V and 10 bases from J, the junction kept 7 bases outside the gene matches. This CDR3 is CASSVDRGPRPQHF. The CDR3 nucleotides read TGTGCCAGCAGTGTGGACAGGGGGCCCCGTCCCCAGCATTTT.

This chain connects TRBV5-4 to TRBJ1-4; 7 bases match TRBD1. With V trimmed by 4 bases and J by 8 bases, 8 bases remained unmatched. Germline V gene data show CDR1 as SGHNT and CDR2 as YYREEE (reference sequence). The CDR3 runs 14 residues. CDR3 bases: TGTGCCAGCAGCCCGGACAGGAGGGCCGAAAAACTGTTTTTT. It is translated as CASSPDRRAEKLFF.

This sequence joins TRBV7-2 and TRBJ1-2, with 8 bases aligning to TRBD1. The V segment lost 1 base and the J segment 7 bases; nucleotides outside the gene matches: 5. The CDR3 runs 14 residues. CDR1 SGHTA and CDR2 FQGNSA come from the germline V gene. This chain's CDR3 is CASSLDTGGFGYTF. The CDR3 region has the DNA TGTGCCAGCAGCTTAGATACAGGGGGGTTTGGCTACACCTTC.

The V gene is TRBV19, the J gene TRBJ2-5, with 10 bases matching TRBD2. The end of the DNA is better explained by TRBJ2-7, so the J call may be wrong. Germline-derived CDR1 and CDR2 are LNHDA and SQIVND (reference sequence). The CDR3 loop spans 13 amino acids. The CDR3 nucleotides are TGTGCCAGTAGGGGACTAGCGCCCTACGAGCAGTACTTC. The encoded protein is CASRGLAPYEQYF.

The V call is TRBV5-5, the J call TRBJ2-2, with 9 bases matching TRBD2. The CDR3 contains 16 residues. Trimming cost V 3 bases and J 5 bases; bases outside gene matches: 8. Per germline, CDR1 SGHKS and CDR2 YYEKEE (reference sequence). The CDR3 DNA reads TGTGCCAGCAGCTCAATAGCGGGAGCTCGTACCGGGGAGCTGTTTTTT. It is translated as CASSSIAGARTGELFF.

This sequence joins TRBV11-2 and TRBJ1-2; TRBD1 matches at 8 bases. After removal of 2 bases from V and 3 bases from J, the junction contained 8 bases not matched to a gene. CDR3 length: 16 residues. The germline gives CDR1 SGHAT, CDR2 FQNNGV. CDR3 in amino acids: CASSLLTGGRHYGYTF. The DNA for the CDR3 is TGTGCCAGCAGCTTACTAACAGGGGGACGTCACTATGGCTACACCTTC.

The V gene is TRBV9, the J gene TRBJ2-5; TRBD2 matches 10 bases. Unmatched junction bases numbered 10, after V lost 4 bases and J lost 4 bases. Germline values: CDR1 SGDLS, CDR2 YYNGEE. This CDR3 region has 16 residues. CDR3 in amino acids: CASSRDEREGAETQYF. In DNA form, the CDR3 reads TGTGCCAGCAGCAGGGATGAGCGGGAGGGAGCAGAGACCCAGTACTTC.

This clone was counted once. The chain couples TRBV28 to TRBJ2-5, with 9 nucleotides matching TRBD1. With 5 bases clipped from V and 5 bases from J, the junction kept 9 bases outside the gene matches. CDR1 and CDR2 from the germline V gene are MDHEN and SYDVKM. The CDR3 length is 15 residues. The CDR3 bases are TGTGCCAGCAGTCCGCGGACAGGGGATTTGGAGACCCAGTACTTC. Translation: CASSPRTGDLETQYF.

This clone has only a few counts. The chain is built from TRBV11-2 and TRBJ1-2; no clear D. V gave up 3 bases and J gave up 3 bases, with 8 bases separating them. CDR1 is SGHAT and CDR2 is FQNNGV in the germline V gene. This CDR3 is built from 13 residues. The CDR3 region has the DNA TGTGCCAGCAGCTTCCAGATCTACTATGGCTACACCTTC. This sequence encodes CASSFQIYYGYTF.

This clone was seen a handful of times. V and J are TRBV27 and TRBJ2-3; tentative D call: TRBD1 (5 bases). Looked up from germline, CDR1 is MNHEY and CDR2 is SMNVEV (reference sequence). There are 16 residues in the CDR3. V was shortened by 1 base and J by 1 base, with 12 bases between the two germline ends. In DNA, the CDR3 is TGTGCCAGCAGTTTATACAGGCCAAGGGGCACAGATACGCAGTATTTT. Encoded protein: CASSLYRPRGTDTQYF.